The clone carrying this T cell receptor (beta chain) was seen ten or more times. Antigen unknown. This sample stems from a study of regulatory T cells in long-lasting Graves disease. This CDR3 contains 13 residues. CDR1 is SGHAT and CDR2 is FQNNGV in the germline V gene. With 2 bases removed from V and 2 bases from J, the gap between germline ends came to 4 bases. Building of the TCR beta libraries involved iRepertoire HTBI primers and Arm-PCR of CDR3 regions. TCRdb used MiXCR to reprocess the multiplex PCR reads, holding one entry per CDR3 protein. The sample consists of roughly 610,000 distinct CDR3 sequences, about 15% of them appearing once. Findings and caveats of the study: Accuracy may have been reduced by the small sample size.

Time point described: newly diagnosed GD, antithyroid drugs for less than 3 months. PBMCs provided the RNA from which the TCR library was made. Patients came through an endocrinology department, and that department was in Xi'an, China. In addition, the sample was reused for a study of T cells in Graves' hyperthyroidism and ophthalmopathy. From that paper: Stable hyperthyroidism: no ophthalmopathy progression over 18 months of follow-up. First-round RT-PCR with HTBI primers amplified the TCR CDR3 region.

The TCR comes from a man between 18 and 29 years old with Graves disease. This chain uses TRBV11-2 with TRBJ2-1; no reliable D call. The source material was peripheral blood mononuclear cells (PBMCs), sampled at new diagnosis, from a patient treated with antithyroid drugs. In DNA form, the CDR3 reads TGTGCCAGCAGCTTAAATCCCTACAATGAGCAGTTCTTC. It is translated as CASSLNPYNEQFF.